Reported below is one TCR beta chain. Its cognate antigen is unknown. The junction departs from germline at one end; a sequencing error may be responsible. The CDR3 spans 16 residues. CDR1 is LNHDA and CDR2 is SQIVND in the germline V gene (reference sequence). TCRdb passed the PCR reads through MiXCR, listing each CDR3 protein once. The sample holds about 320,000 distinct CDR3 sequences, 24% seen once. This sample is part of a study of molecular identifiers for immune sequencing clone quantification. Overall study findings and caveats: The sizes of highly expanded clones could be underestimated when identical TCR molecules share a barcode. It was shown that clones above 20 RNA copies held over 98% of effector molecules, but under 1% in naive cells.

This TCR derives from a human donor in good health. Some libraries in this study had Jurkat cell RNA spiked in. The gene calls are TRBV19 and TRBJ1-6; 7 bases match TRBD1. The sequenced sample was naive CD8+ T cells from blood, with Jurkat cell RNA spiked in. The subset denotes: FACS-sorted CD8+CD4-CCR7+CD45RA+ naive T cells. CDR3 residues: CASSNPDRWIGSPLHF. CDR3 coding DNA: TGTGCCAGTAGTAACCCGGACAGGTGGATAGGTTCACCCCTCCACTTC.